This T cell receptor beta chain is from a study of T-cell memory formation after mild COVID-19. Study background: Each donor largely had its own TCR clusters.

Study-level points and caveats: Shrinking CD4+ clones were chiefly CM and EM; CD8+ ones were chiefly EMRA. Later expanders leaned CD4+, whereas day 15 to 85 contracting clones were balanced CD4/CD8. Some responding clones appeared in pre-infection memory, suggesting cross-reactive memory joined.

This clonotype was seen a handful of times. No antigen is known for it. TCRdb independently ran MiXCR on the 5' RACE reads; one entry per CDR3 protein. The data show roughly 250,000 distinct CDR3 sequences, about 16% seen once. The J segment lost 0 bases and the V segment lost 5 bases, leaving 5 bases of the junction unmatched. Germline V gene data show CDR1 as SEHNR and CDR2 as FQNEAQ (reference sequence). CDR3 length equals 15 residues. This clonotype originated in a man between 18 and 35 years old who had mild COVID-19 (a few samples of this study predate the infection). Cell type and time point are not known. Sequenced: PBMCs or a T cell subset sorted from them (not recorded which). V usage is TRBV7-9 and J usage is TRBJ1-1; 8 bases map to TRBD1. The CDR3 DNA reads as TGTGCCAGCAGCCGTGGACAGGGTGTGAACACTGAAGCTTTCTTT. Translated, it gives CASSRGQGVNTEAFF.